This T cell receptor (beta chain) was documented in a study of OX40 agonist ivuxolimab in advanced cancers. At the level of the study: Of the participants, around 39% had some prior anti-PD-1, anti-PD-L1 or anti-CTLA-4 therapy, which was allowed. Whole-study findings and limits: Averaging showed that CD8+ T cells had more expanded clones than CD4+ did.

The CDR3 runs 16 residues. Per the germline V gene, CDR1 is MNHEY and CDR2 is SVGAGI. Trimming pared 0 bases from V and 2 bases from J, leaving 14 bases between. The data were produced by immunoSEQ multiplex PCR, yet TCRdb's version contains in-frame clones alone and is incomplete. Found here are 17,000 or so clones, around 69% of them singletons; the top ten hold roughly 26%. Comment on this clone: Antigen unknown.

The clonotype was recovered from an adult with an advanced solid tumor such as melanoma, head and neck, liver or kidney cancer. The J gene is TRBJ2-7, the V gene TRBV6-5, with D hard to call. The specimen comprised CD4+ or CD8+ T cells sorted from blood, sampled in a trial of the OX40 agonist ivuxolimab. CDR3 nucleotides: TGTGCCAGCAGTTACTCGATGGGCAGCCGAACCTACGAGCAGTACTTC. Protein sequence: CASSYSMGSRTYEQYF.